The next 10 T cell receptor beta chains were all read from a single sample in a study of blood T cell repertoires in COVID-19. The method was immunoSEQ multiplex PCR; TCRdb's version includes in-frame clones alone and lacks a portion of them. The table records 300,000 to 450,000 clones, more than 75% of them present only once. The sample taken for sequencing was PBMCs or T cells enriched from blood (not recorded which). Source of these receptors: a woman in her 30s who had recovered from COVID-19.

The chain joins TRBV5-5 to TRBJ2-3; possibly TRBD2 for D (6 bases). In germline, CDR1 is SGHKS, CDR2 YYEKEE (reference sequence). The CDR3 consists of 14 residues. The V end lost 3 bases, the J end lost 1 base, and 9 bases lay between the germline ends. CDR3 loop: CASSWDFRTDTQYF. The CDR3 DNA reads TGTGCCAGCAGCTGGGACTTCCGCACAGATACGCAGTATTTT. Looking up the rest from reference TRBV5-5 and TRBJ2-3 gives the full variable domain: DAGVTQSPTHLIKTRGQQVTLRCSPISGHKSVSWYQQVLGQGPQFIFQYYEKEERGRGNFPDRFSARQFPNYSSELNVNALLLGDSALYLCASSWDFRTDTQYFGPGTRLTVL.

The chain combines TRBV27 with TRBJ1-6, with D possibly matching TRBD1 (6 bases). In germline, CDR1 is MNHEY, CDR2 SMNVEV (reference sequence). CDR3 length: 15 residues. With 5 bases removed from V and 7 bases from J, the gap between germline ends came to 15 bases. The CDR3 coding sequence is TGTGCCAGCAGTCCTGTGACAGGATCAAATTCACCCCTCCACTTT. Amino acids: CASSPVTGSNSPLHF.

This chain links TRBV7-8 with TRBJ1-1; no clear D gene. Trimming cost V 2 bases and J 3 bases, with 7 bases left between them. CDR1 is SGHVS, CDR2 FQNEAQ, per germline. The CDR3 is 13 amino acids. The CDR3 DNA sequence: TGTGCCAGCAGCTTAACCCGAGACACTGAAGCTTTCTTT. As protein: CASSLTRDTEAFF.

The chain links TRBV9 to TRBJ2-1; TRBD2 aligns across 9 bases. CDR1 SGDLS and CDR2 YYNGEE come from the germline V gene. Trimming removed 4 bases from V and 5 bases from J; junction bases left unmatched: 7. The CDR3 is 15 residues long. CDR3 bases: TGTGCCAGCAGCCGAGGCGGGGGGGGCCACAATGAGCAGTTCTTC. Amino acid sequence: CASSRGGGGHNEQFF.

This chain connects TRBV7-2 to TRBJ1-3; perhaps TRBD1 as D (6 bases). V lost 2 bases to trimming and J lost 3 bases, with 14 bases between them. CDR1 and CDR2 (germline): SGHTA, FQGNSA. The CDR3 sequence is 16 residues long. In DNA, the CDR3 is TGTGCCAGCAGCTTAAATCCACAGGGAAGTGGAAACACCATATATTTT. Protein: CASSLNPQGSGNTIYF.

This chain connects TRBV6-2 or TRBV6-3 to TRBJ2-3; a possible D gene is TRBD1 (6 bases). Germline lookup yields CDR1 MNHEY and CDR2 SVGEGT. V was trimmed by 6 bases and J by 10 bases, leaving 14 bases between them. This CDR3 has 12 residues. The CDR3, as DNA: TGTGCCAGCAGCCAACAGGGAAGTGCGCAGTATTTT. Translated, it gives CASSQQGSAQYF.

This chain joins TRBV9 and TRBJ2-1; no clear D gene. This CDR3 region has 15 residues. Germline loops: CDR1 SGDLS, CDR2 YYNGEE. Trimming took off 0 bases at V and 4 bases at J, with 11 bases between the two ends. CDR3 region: CASSVGAGEYNEQFF. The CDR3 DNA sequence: TGTGCCAGCAGCGTAGGAGCCGGAGAATACAATGAGCAGTTCTTC. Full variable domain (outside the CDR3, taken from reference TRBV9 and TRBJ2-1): DSGVTQTPKHLITATGQRVTLRCSPRSGDLSVYWYQQSLDQGLQFLIQYYNGEERAKGNILERFSAQQFPDLHSELNLSSLELGDSALYFCASSVGAGEYNEQFFGPGTRLTVL.

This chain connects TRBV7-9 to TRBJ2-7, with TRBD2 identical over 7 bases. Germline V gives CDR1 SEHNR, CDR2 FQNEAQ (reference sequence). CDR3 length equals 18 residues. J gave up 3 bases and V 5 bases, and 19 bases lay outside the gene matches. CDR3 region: CASSPGTNPGLPIYEQYF. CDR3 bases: TGTGCCAGCAGCCCCGGTACCAATCCGGGACTACCAATCTACGAGCAGTACTTC.

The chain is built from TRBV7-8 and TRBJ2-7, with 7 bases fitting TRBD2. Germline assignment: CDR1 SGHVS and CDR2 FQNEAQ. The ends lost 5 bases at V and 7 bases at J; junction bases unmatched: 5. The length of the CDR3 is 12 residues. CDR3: CASSLTSWEQYF. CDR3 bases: TGTGCCAGCAGCCTGACTAGCTGGGAGCAGTACTTC.

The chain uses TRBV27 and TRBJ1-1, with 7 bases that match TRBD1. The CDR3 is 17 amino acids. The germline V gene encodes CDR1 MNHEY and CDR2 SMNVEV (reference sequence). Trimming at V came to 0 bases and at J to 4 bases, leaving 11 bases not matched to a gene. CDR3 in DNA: TGTGCCAGCAGTTTATCTATCGCACACAGGGGAACCACTGAAGCTTTCTTT. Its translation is CASSLSIAHRGTTEAFF.